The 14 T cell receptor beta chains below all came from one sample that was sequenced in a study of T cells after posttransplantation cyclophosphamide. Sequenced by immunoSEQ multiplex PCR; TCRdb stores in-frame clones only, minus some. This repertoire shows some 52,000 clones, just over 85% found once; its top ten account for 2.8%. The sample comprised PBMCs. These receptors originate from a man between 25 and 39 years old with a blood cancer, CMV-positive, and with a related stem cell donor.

CDR3 in DNA: TGTGCCAGCAGCTCGCGGCGACTAGCGATTAGCACAGATACGCAGTATTTT. It encodes CASSSRRLAISTDTQYF. The chain carries TRBV11-2 and TRBJ2-3, with 8 bases aligning to TRBD2. There are 17 residues in the CDR3. The ends lost 4 bases at V and 0 bases at J; junction bases unmatched: 9. Per the germline V gene, CDR1 is SGHAT and CDR2 is FQNNGV.

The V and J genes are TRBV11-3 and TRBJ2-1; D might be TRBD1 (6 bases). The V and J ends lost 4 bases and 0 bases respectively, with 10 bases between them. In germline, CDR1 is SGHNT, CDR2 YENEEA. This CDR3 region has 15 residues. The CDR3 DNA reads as TGTGCCAGCAGCTCAAGGGGGAGCTCCTACAATGAGCAGTTCTTC. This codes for CASSSRGSSYNEQFF. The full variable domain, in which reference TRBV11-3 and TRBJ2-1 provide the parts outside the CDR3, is EAGVVQSPRYKIIEKKQPVAFWCNPISGHNTLYWYLQNLGQGPELLIRYENEEAVDDSQLPKDRFSAERLKGVDSTLKIQPAELGDSAVYLCASSSRGSSYNEQFFGPGTRLTVL.

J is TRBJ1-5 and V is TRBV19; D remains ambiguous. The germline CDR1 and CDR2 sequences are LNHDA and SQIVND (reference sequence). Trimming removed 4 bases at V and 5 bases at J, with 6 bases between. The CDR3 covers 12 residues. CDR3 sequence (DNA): TGTGCCAGTAGTAAGCAGGATCAGCCCCAGCATTTT. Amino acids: CASSKQDQPQHF.

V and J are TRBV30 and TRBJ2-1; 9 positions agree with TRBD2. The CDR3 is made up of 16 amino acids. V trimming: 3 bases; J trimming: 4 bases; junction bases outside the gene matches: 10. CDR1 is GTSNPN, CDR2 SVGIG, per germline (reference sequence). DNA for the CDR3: TGTGCCTGGAGAGCGACTAGCGGAAGAAGGTACAATGAGCAGTTCTTC. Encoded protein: CAWRATSGRRYNEQFF.

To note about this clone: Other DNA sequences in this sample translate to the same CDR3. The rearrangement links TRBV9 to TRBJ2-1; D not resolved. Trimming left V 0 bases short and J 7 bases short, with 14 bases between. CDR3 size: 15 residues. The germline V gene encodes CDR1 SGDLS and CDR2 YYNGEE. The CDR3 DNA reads TGTGCCAGCAGCGTAGGAGGTGGTTTTCAGAATGAGCAGTTCTTC. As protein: CASSVGGGFQNEQFF.

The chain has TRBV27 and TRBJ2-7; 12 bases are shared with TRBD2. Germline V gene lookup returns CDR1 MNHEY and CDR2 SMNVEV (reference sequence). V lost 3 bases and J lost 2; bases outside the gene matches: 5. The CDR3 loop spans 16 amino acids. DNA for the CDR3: TGTGCCAGCAGTTTTTTGACTAGCGGGAGCCCCTACGAGCAGTACTTC. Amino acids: CASSFLTSGSPYEQYF.

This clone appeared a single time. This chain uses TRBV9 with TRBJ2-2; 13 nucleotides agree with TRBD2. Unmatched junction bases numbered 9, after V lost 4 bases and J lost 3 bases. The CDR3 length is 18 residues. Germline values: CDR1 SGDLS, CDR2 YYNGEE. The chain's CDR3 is CASSWTSGGVRHTGELFF. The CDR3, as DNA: TGTGCCAGCAGCTGGACTAGCGGGGGTGTAAGACACACCGGGGAGCTGTTTTTT.

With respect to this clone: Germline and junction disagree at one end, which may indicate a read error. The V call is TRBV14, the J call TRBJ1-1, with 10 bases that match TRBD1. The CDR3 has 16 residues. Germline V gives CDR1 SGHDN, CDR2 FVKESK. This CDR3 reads CASSEDRGLRNTEAFF. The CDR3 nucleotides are TGTGCCAGCAGCGAAGACAGGGGGCTGAGAAACACTGAAGCTTTCTTT. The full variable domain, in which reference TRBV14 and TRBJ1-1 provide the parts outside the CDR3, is EAGVTQFPSHSVIEKGQTVTLRCDPISGHDNLYWYRRVMGKEIKFLLHFVKESKQDESGMPNNRFLAERTGGTYSTLKVQPAELEDSGVYFCASSEDRGLRNTEAFFGQGTRLTVV.

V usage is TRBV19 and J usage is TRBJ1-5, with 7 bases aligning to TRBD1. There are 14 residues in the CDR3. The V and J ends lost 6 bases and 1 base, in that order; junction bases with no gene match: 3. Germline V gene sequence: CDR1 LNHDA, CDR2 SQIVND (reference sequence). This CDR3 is CASSGTASNQPQHF. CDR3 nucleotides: TGTGCCAGTAGCGGGACAGCCAGCAATCAGCCCCAGCATTTT.

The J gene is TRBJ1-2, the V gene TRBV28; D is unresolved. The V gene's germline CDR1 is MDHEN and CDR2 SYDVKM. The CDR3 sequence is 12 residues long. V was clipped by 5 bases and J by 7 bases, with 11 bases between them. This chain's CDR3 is CASSGGSGGYTF. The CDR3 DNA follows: TGTGCCAGCAGTGGAGGGAGCGGTGGCTACACCTTC.

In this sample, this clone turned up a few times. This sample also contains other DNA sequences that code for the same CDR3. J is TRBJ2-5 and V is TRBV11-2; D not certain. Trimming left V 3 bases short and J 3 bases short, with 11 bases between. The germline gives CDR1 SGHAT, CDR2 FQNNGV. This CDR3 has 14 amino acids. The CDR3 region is CASSFYSAKETQYF. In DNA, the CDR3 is TGTGCCAGCAGCTTCTACTCAGCGAAAGAGACCCAGTACTTC.

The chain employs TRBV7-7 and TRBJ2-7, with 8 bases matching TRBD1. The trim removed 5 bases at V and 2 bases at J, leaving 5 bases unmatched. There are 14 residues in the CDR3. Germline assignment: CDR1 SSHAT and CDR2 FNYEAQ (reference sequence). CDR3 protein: CASSQGAGPYEQYF. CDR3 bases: TGTGCCAGCAGCCAGGGGGCAGGCCCCTACGAGCAGTACTTC.

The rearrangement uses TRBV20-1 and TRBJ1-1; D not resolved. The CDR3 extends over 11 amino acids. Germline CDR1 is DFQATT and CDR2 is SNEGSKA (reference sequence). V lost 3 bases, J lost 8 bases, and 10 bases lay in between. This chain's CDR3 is CSASPQIEAFF. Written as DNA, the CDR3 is TGCAGTGCTAGTCCACAGATAGAAGCTTTCTTT.

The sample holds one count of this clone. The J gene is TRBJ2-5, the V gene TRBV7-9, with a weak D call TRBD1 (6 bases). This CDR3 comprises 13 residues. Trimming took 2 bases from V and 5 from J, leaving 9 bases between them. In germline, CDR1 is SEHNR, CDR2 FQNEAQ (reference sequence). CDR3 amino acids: CASSLRGSETQYF. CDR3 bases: TGTGCCAGCAGCTTAAGGGGGAGCGAGACCCAGTACTTC.